What follows describes a single T cell receptor (beta chain). In the source study's methods: It was from reference gene primer amplification that nucleated cell counts were estimated. Data came from immunoSEQ multiplex PCR; TCRdb stores just in-frame clones and leaves some out. Clone size and V and J calls were adopted from that table, with D and trimming inferred from the DNA. This sample has around 97,000 clones; roughly 89% occur once, and the top ten carry approximately 15%. The source of the sample is a study of blood T cell repertoires in COVID-19. Study at large: The United States, Italy and Spain were the sources of the acute and convalescent COVID-19 samples. T cells, B-cell-depleted T cells, or PBMCs provided the cDNA or gDNA that served as material.

Trimming removed 5 bases from V and 1 base from J, with 19 bases in between. Germline CDR1 reads KGHDR; CDR2 reads SFDVKD. This CDR3 contains 18 residues. This TCR was sampled from a human donor in a cohort sampled during active COVID-19. Sequences were obtained from peripheral blood. The chain employs TRBV24-1 and TRBJ2-2; tentative D call: TRBD2 (7 bases). CDR3 sequence (DNA): TGTGCCACCAGTGCGCATCCCGGGCGGGGGCGGAACACCGGGGAGCTGTTTTTT. Translation gives CATSAHPGRGRNTGELFF.